This entry lists 10 T cell receptor beta chains sequenced from one sample in a study of post-analysis software for immune sequencing data (dated by TCRdb to 2014 to 2015). General study outcomes and caveats: Four to six TRBV segments, including TRBV5-6, TRBV5-1 and TRBV20-1, were significantly more frequent in patients than controls.

Library generation was performed with PCR. The sequencing machine was an Illumina HiSeq 2500. Unique molecular identifiers were incorporated into TCR beta cDNA libraries to reduce PCR and sequencing biases. Using fastp trimming at Q25 and MiXCR clonotype assembly, TCRdb reanalyzed the public sequencing data and kept in-frame beta chains. Under each unique CDR3 protein, matching rows form one entry showing the most common genes and DNA. The sample profile shows some 450,000 distinct CDR3 sequences; roughly 45% of them were found once. The ten largest clones take up 9% to 13% of the sample. No antigens are known for them. Sequencing was done on a sample of blood. The receptors derive from a girl aged 5-17 years with multiple sclerosis.

The chain is built from TRBV28 and TRBJ1-5; a weak D match, TRBD1 (5 bases). The V end was cut by 8 bases, the J end by 0 bases, with 20 bases between. From germline, CDR1 is MDHEN and CDR2 SYDVKM. This CDR3 comprises 17 residues. The CDR3 loop reads CASQNHLQGYSNQPQHF. The CDR3 DNA reads as TGTGCCAGCCAAAACCATCTCCAGGGCTATAGCAATCAGCCCCAGCATTTT.

The chain joins TRBV12-3 or TRBV12-4 to TRBJ2-1; 9 bases are shared with TRBD1. The CDR3 loop spans 14 amino acids. With V trimmed by 5 bases and J by 9 bases, 8 bases remained unmatched. The CDR3 nucleotides read TGTGCCAGCAGTATGCCGGGACAGGGTATTGAGCAGTTCTTC. Encoded protein: CASSMPGQGIEQFF.

On this clonotype itself: A much larger clone differs by one base, so this may be a read error. The J gene is TRBJ2-7, the V gene TRBV29-1; D may correspond to TRBD1 or TRBD2 (5 bases each). The CDR3 is 11 amino acids. The germline gives CDR1 SQVTM, CDR2 ANQGSEA. The CDR3 region is CSAGGAYKQYF. Here the CDR3 DNA reads TGCAGCGCTGGGGGAGCCTACAAGCAGTACTTC.

The rearrangement links TRBV28 to TRBJ1-5; D gene unclear. CDR3 length: 18 residues. Germline V gene sequence: CDR1 MDHEN, CDR2 SYDVKM. V was trimmed by 6 bases and J by 3 bases, leaving 24 bases between them. CDR3 coding DNA: TGTGCCAGCAGCCGTAGCCCCGCAACGGATTTATACAATCAGCCCCAGCATTTT. This sequence encodes CASSRSPATDLYNQPQHF.

V usage is TRBV20-1 and J usage is TRBJ2-3; weak D call: TRBD2 (6 bases). Germline V lookup: CDR1 DFQATT, CDR2 SNEGSKA (reference sequence). The CDR3 consists of 15 residues. Deletions cut 0 bases from V and 3 bases from J, with 13 bases between. The CDR3 DNA sequence: TGCAGTGCTAGAGATGCGGGAACGGAGACAGATACGCAGTATTTT. It yields the protein CSARDAGTETDTQYF.

Only a few counts were recorded for this clonotype. The chain employs TRBV28 and TRBJ2-1; 9 nucleotides agree with TRBD1. This CDR3 has 15 amino acids. The trim removed 5 bases at V and 9 bases at J, leaving 11 bases unmatched. Looked up from germline, CDR1 is MDHEN and CDR2 is SYDVKM. As DNA, the CDR3 is TGTGCCAGCAGTCCGCCGGGACAGGGTTTCGGTGAGCAGTTCTTC. This translates into CASSPPGQGFGEQFF.

The chain links TRBV29-1 to TRBJ2-5; D possibly corresponds to TRBD2 (6 bases). V was clipped by 4 bases and J by 2 bases, with 14 bases between them. This CDR3 spans 14 amino acids. Looked up from germline, CDR1 is SQVTM and CDR2 is ANQGSEA. CDR3 DNA: TGCAGCGTTGTAAGGAGGGGACGGCAAGAGACCCAGTACTTC. Translating it yields CSVVRRGRQETQYF.

This rearrangement joins TRBV20-1 to TRBJ2-5; 7 bases match TRBD1. The DNA matches TRBJ2-7 better at its end, which makes the J call doubtful. Germline V gene data show CDR1 as DFQATT and CDR2 as SNEGSKA (reference sequence). There are 17 residues in the CDR3. The DNA of the CDR3 is TGCAGTGCTAGGGGTCGAACCACCGGGACAGTGCTCTACGAGCAGTACTTC. Translated, it gives CSARGRTTGTVLYEQYF.

The chain employs TRBV29-1 and TRBJ2-3, with 9 bases that match TRBD2. Unmatched junction bases numbered 3, after V lost 5 bases and J lost 3 bases. The CDR3 has 13 residues. The germline V gene has CDR1 SQVTM and CDR2 ANQGSEA. CDR3 protein: CSVRGRVTDTQYF. The CDR3 nucleotides are TGCAGCGTTCGCGGGAGGGTGACAGATACGCAGTATTTT.

V usage is TRBV28 and J usage is TRBJ2-1; perhaps D is TRBD1 or TRBD2 (6 bases each). This CDR3 region has 15 residues. With 3 bases removed from V and 6 bases from J, the gap between germline ends came to 15 bases. Germline-derived CDR1 and CDR2 are MDHEN and SYDVKM. The CDR3 region is CASSFYGGTGNEQFF. The CDR3, as DNA: TGTGCCAGCAGTTTTTACGGGGGCACAGGCAATGAGCAGTTCTTC.